One and the same sample provided the 7 T cell receptor beta chains below, sequenced in a study of T cell responses to AZD1222 COVID-19 vaccine. Only in-frame clones appear in the TCRdb table, and some are missing; sequencing was by immunoSEQ multiplex PCR. Here the sample spans 130,000 to 150,000 clones, more than 90% being singletons. The material was peripheral blood, obtained on day 0 of AZD1222 vaccination. Every receptor here comes from an adult in good health.

The rearrangement uses TRBV6-5 and TRBJ2-7; 9 positions match TRBD1. This CDR3 spans 14 amino acids. CDR1 MNHEY and CDR2 SVGAGI come from the germline V gene. After removal of 5 bases from V and 3 bases from J, the junction contained 5 bases not matched to a gene. This chain's CDR3 is CASSRDREGYEQYF. The CDR3 bases are TGTGCCAGCAGTCGGGACAGGGAAGGCTACGAGCAGTACTTC.

The chain links TRBV7-9 to TRBJ2-1, with D uncertain. Germline CDR1 reads SEHNR; CDR2 reads FQNEAQ (reference sequence). This CDR3 has 15 amino acids. V lost 6 bases, J lost 5 bases, and 17 bases lay in between. The DNA of the CDR3 is TGTGCCAGCAGTTTACCGGGCCCACCCCACAATGAGCAGTTCTTC. This gives the protein CASSLPGPPHNEQFF.

The CDR3, as DNA: TGTGCCAGCAGCCCACCCGAGGGCTGGCCCGCCTATGGCTACACCTTC. Protein product: CASSPPEGWPAYGYTF. V usage is TRBV3-1 (or the pseudogene TRBV3-2) and J usage is TRBJ1-2; D remains unclear. The CDR3 has 16 amino acids. V shed 4 bases and J shed 4 bases, with 19 bases lying between them. Germline V CDR1 and CDR2: LGHDT, YNNKEL (reference sequence).

The CDR3 region is CASSFGRGIGYNEQFF. As DNA, the CDR3 is TGTGCCAGCAGCTTTGGCAGGGGTATTGGTTACAATGAGCAGTTCTTC. This chain joins TRBV5-6 and TRBJ2-1; possibly TRBD1 for D (6 bases). In germline, CDR1 is SGHDT, CDR2 YYEEEE. Trimming stripped 2 bases from V and 4 bases from J, with 16 bases between. The CDR3 totals 16 residues.

The V call is TRBV19, the J call TRBJ2-1; 7 positions match TRBD2. The CDR3 has 18 amino acids. The germline V gene has CDR1 LNHDA and CDR2 SQIVND (reference sequence). V shed 3 bases and J 3 bases; nucleotides not matched to a gene: 14. CDR3 sequence (DNA): TGTGCCAGTAGTATGTATCTCCGGCTAGCGGAAGTCTACAATGAGCAGTTCTTC. Encoded protein: CASSMYLRLAEVYNEQFF. Full variable domain (rest looked up from reference TRBV19 and TRBJ2-1): DGGITQSPKYLFRKEGQNVTLSCEQNLNHDAMYWYRQDPGQGLRLIYYSQIVNDFQKGDIAEGYSVSREKKESFPLTVTSAQKNPTAFYLCASSMYLRLAEVYNEQFFGPGTRLTVL.

The chain employs TRBV27 and TRBJ2-7, with D possibly TRBD1 on 6 matching bases. The CDR3 covers 15 residues. V gave up 5 bases and J gave up 0 bases, with 14 bases separating them. Looked up from germline, CDR1 is MNHEY and CDR2 is SMNVEV (reference sequence). The CDR3 loop is CASSGTGTPSYEQYF. Here the CDR3 DNA reads TGTGCCAGCAGTGGAACCGGGACACCCTCCTACGAGCAGTACTTC.

V is TRBV28 and J is TRBJ2-6; D may be TRBD1 or TRBD2 (5 bases each). There are 16 residues in the CDR3. Germline V gives CDR1 MDHEN, CDR2 SYDVKM. With 4 bases removed from V and 0 bases from J, the gap between germline ends came to 10 bases. CDR3 amino acids: CASSSTGRSGANVLTF. CDR3 sequence (DNA): TGTGCCAGCAGTTCCACGGGACGCTCTGGGGCCAACGTCCTGACTTTC.